The 7 T cell receptor beta chains below all came from one sample that was sequenced in a study of cytomegalovirus exposure and HLA in healthy donors (dated by TCRdb to about 2017). Libraries were made using the immunoSEQ multiplex PCR assay. For the multiplex PCR, a mixture combining 60 forward primers for TCR Vbeta segments and 13 reverse primers for TCR Jbeta segments was used. The clones in this table, taken by TCRdb from immuneACCESS, are in-frame only. Not every clone is retained; where verified, under half of the shortfall comes from an unresolved V gene, and the cause of the rest is unknown. The sample records under 200,000 clones, roughly 80% of which are singletons. The top ten clones comprise approximately 2.4% of the sample. Material for sequencing was PBMCs. The origin of the receptors is a male donor in good health and CMV-seronegative.

The rearrangement joins TRBV18 to TRBJ1-3, with a weak D call TRBD1 (6 bases). This CDR3 is built from 15 residues. The V gene's germline CDR1 is KGHSH and CDR2 LQKENI. V was trimmed by 5 bases and J by 0 bases, leaving 11 bases between them. The CDR3 spells CASSAGTTSGNTIYF. The CDR3 DNA reads TGTGCCAGCTCAGCCGGGACAACCTCTGGAAACACCATATATTTT.

V usage is TRBV9 and J usage is TRBJ1-2; D is possibly TRBD1 (5 bases). CDR1 is SGDLS and CDR2 is YYNGEE in the germline V gene. V lost 6 bases to trimming and J lost 8 bases, with 14 bases between them. This CDR3 region has 12 residues. The CDR3 loop is CASTQGLRGYTF. The CDR3 nucleotides read TGTGCCAGCACCCAGGGACTTCGGGGCTACACCTTC. The full variable domain, in which reference TRBV9 and TRBJ1-2 provide the parts outside the CDR3, is DSGVTQTPKHLITATGQRVTLRCSPRSGDLSVYWYQQSLDQGLQFLIQYYNGEERAKGNILERFSAQQFPDLHSELNLSSLELGDSALYFCASTQGLRGYTFGSGTRLTVV.

This clone was observed once. The rearrangement links TRBV19 to TRBJ1-3; D not resolved. With 10 bases removed from V and 2 bases from J, the gap between germline ends came to 15 bases. CDR3 length equals 14 residues. Germline CDR1 reads LNHDA; CDR2 reads SQIVND (reference sequence). CDR3 residues: CATSGIAPGNTIYF. In DNA form, the CDR3 reads TGTGCCACCAGCGGAATAGCCCCTGGAAACACCATATATTTT.

This clone was seen a single time. The CDR3 DNA reads TGTGCCTGGATGCGGGGGCTGACTGAAGCTTTCTTT. Translation: CAWMRGLTEAFF. This rearrangement joins TRBV30 to TRBJ1-1; maybe TRBD1 (6 bases). Trimming cost V 4 bases and J 5 bases, with 11 bases left between them. From germline, CDR1 is GTSNPN and CDR2 SVGIG (reference sequence). The length of the CDR3 is 12 residues.

This clone has just a few counts. V usage is TRBV11-2 and J usage is TRBJ2-7, with TRBD1 matching over 9 bases. The V gene end was trimmed by 0 bases and the J gene end by 1 base; junction bases not matched to a gene: 4. Germline CDR1 SGHAT, CDR2 FQNNGV. The CDR3 is 16 residues long. DNA of the CDR3: TGTGCCAGCAGCTTAGATTTTGGGACAGGGTCCTACGAGCAGTACTTC. It is translated as CASSLDFGTGSYEQYF. Complete variable domain (other parts from reference TRBV11-2 and TRBJ2-7): EAGVAQSPRYKIIEKRQSVAFWCNPISGHATLYWYQQILGQGPKLLIQFQNNGVVDDSQLPKDRFSAERLKGVDSTLKIQPAKLEDSAVYLCASSLDFGTGSYEQYFGPGTRLTVT.

This rearrangement joins TRBV11-2 to TRBJ1-1; D not resolved. CDR1 is SGHAT, CDR2 FQNNGV, per germline. This CDR3 comprises 13 residues. Trimming took 0 bases from V and 1 from J, leaving 3 bases between them. The DNA of the CDR3 is TGTGCCAGCAGCTTAGACCGGAACACTGAAGCTTTCTTT. It translates to CASSLDRNTEAFF.

CDR3 DNA: TGTGCCAGCAGCGTTTTAGGGACAGGGTGGGGAAAACTGTTTTTT. Amino acids: CASSVLGTGWGKLFF. The chain employs TRBV5-6 and TRBJ1-4; 9 bases map to TRBD1. Per the germline V gene, CDR1 is SGHDT and CDR2 is YYEEEE. This CDR3 is built from 15 residues. Germline trimming cut 4 bases from V and 10 bases from J; bases unmatched to any gene: 11.